The 30 T cell receptor beta chains given below trace back to one sample, sequenced in a study of a mutant IDH1 vaccine in newly diagnosed glioma. Using immunoSEQ multiplex PCR, the repertoire was profiled, and TCRdb retains in-frame clones only, with some absent. Here the sample spans roughly 50,000 clones, approximately 81% being singletons. Regarding time point: baseline, week 1 (first vaccination visit). Stated treatment: pre-vaccination baseline after standard-of-care therapy. Source: PBMCs, taken from a glioma patient treated with radiotherapy, temozolomide or both. The receptors shown here come from a man between 18 and 29 years old with glioma.

V usage is TRBV5-1 and J usage is TRBJ1-4; the D is unclear. Deletions cut 3 bases from V and 3 bases from J, with 12 bases between. The CDR3 contains 15 residues. From germline, CDR1 is SGHRS and CDR2 YFSETQ. CDR3 nucleotide sequence: TGCGCCAGCAGCTCTACAAGGTCCTCTAATGAAAAACTGTTTTTT. It translates to CASSSTRSSNEKLFF.

This chain uses TRBV5-6 with TRBJ1-2; TRBD1 agrees at 8 bases. The CDR3 spans 14 residues. Per germline, CDR1 SGHDT and CDR2 YYEEEE. The J segment lost 6 bases and the V segment lost 0 bases, leaving 4 bases of the junction unmatched. The CDR3 DNA sequence: TGTGCCAGCAGCTTGGGGGGACAGGAGAATGGCTACACCTTC. Protein: CASSLGGQENGYTF.

The rearrangement uses TRBV6-5 and TRBJ1-1, with D maybe TRBD1 (6 bases). CDR3 size: 14 residues. Germline values: CDR1 MNHEY, CDR2 SVGAGI. V dropped 5 bases and J dropped 1 base, with 11 bases sitting between them. The CDR3 region has the DNA TGTGCCAGCAGTCGTCCCAGGGGGAACACTGAAGCTTTCTTT. Protein: CASSRPRGNTEAFF.

A single count supports this clone. The chain combines TRBV7-8 with TRBJ1-5; the D gene is possibly TRBD1 (5 bases). V was clipped by 5 bases and J by 5 bases, with 19 bases between them. The CDR3 length is 16 residues. Germline values: CDR1 SGHVS, CDR2 FQNEAQ. CDR3: CASSPFPRQGDQPQHF. The CDR3 DNA follows: TGTGCCAGCAGCCCCTTCCCGAGGCAGGGCGATCAGCCCCAGCATTTT.

The chain uses TRBV7-9 and TRBJ2-7; unclear D gene. V was clipped by 3 bases and J by 2 bases, with 17 bases between them. This CDR3 has 16 amino acids. CDR1 and CDR2 (germline): SEHNR, FQNEAQ (reference sequence). Written as DNA, the CDR3 is TGTGCCAGCAGCTTTCTCCACAGCCTCTCTACCTACGAGCAGTACTTC. Translated, it gives CASSFLHSLSTYEQYF. Variable domain in full (rest from reference TRBV7-9 and TRBJ2-7): DTGVSQNPRHKITKRGQNVTFRCDPISEHNRLYWYRQTLGQGPEFLTYFQNEAQLEKSRLLSDRFSAERPKGSFSTLEIQRTEQGDSAMYLCASSFLHSLSTYEQYFGPGTRLTVT.

V gene TRBV7-8 combines with J gene TRBJ1-1; D is uncertain. Germline assignment: CDR1 SGHVS and CDR2 FQNEAQ. The ends were cut back, 3 bases at V and 0 bases at J, with 8 bases in the middle. The CDR3 sequence is 14 residues long. CDR3 in DNA: TGTGCCAGCAGCTTGGGTTGGATGAACACTGAAGCTTTCTTT. Translating gives CASSLGWMNTEAFF.

V usage is TRBV2 and J usage is TRBJ2-7; TRBD2 agrees at 16 bases. CDR3 size: 15 residues. The trim removed 5 bases at V and 7 bases at J, leaving 5 bases unmatched. The germline V gene has CDR1 SNHLY and CDR2 FYNNEI. CDR3 nucleotides: TGTGCCAGCAGTACCTCGGGACTAGCGGGAGGGGAGCAGTACTTC. Translating it yields CASSTSGLAGGEQYF.

The chain employs TRBV19 and TRBJ2-1; D remains unclear. Germline values: CDR1 LNHDA, CDR2 SQIVND (reference sequence). Trimming removed 6 bases from V and 0 bases from J, with 12 bases in between. This CDR3 region has 15 residues. The CDR3 region is CASSLALGSYNEQFF. In DNA, the CDR3 is TGTGCCAGTAGCCTCGCCTTGGGCTCCTACAATGAGCAGTTCTTC.

The gene calls are TRBV2 and TRBJ1-5, with 10 bases aligning to TRBD1. The V gene's germline CDR1 is SNHLY and CDR2 FYNNEI. V shed 6 bases and J 6 bases; nucleotides not matched to a gene: 5. The length of the CDR3 is 14 residues. CDR3: CASRTGGGGQPQHF. In DNA, the CDR3 is TGTGCCAGCAGGACAGGGGGCGGTGGTCAGCCCCAGCATTTT.

This sequence joins TRBV5-1 and TRBJ2-7; D uncertain. Germline CDR1 and CDR2: SGHRS and YFSETQ. V gave up 1 base and J gave up 4 bases, with 6 bases separating them. The CDR3 runs 12 residues. The CDR3 DNA reads TGCGCCAGCAGCTTGAACGGGTACGAGCAGTACTTC. Its protein is CASSLNGYEQYF.

The chain couples TRBV4-2 to TRBJ2-3, with D hard to call. The V gene lost 0 bases and the J gene lost 5 bases, with 9 bases spanning the gap. This CDR3 region has 14 residues. CDR1 is LGHNA and CDR2 is YNFKEQ in the germline V gene. CDR3 region: CASSQEAPLDTQYF. The CDR3 DNA is TGTGCCAGCAGCCAAGAGGCTCCCCTAGATACGCAGTATTTT.

The V gene is TRBV4-1, the J gene TRBJ2-7; TRBD1 is a possible D gene (6 bases). V lost 2 bases to trimming and J lost 0 bases, with 11 bases between them. The CDR3 is 15 residues long. In germline, CDR1 is MGHRA, CDR2 YSYEKL. CDR3 protein: CASSQSGTTSYEQYF. The DNA for the CDR3 is TGCGCCAGCAGCCAATCCGGGACAACCTCCTACGAGCAGTACTTC.

The chain couples TRBV30 to TRBJ2-1; D unresolved. Germline V gives CDR1 GTSNPN, CDR2 SVGIG (reference sequence). CDR3 size: 13 residues. The DNA for the CDR3 is TGTGCGCATGCCACCACTCCCCAGACTGCGCAGTTCTTC. Residues: CAHATTPQTAQFF.

The chain combines TRBV7-9 with TRBJ1-6; D is undetermined. CDR3 length equals 15 residues. The ends were cut back, 2 bases at V and 6 bases at J, with 11 bases in the middle. Germline CDR1 and CDR2: SEHNR and FQNEAQ (reference sequence). The CDR3 loop reads CASSLSGLPNSPLHF. The CDR3 nucleotides read TGTGCCAGCAGCTTATCGGGATTACCTAATTCACCCCTCCACTTT.

The chain links TRBV4-2 to TRBJ2-7; 12 positions match TRBD2. The trim removed 5 bases at V and 3 bases at J, leaving 2 bases unmatched. The CDR3 is 14 residues long. Per germline, CDR1 LGHNA and CDR2 YNFKEQ. Written as DNA, the CDR3 is TGTGCCAGCAGCGTGACTAGCGGGAGCTACGAGCAGTACTTC. Protein product: CASSVTSGSYEQYF.

This rearrangement joins TRBV6-5 to TRBJ2-5; TRBD2 might be the D (6 bases). This CDR3 has 15 amino acids. The germline V gene encodes CDR1 MNHEY and CDR2 SVGAGI. Trimming removed 6 bases at V and 1 base at J, with 15 bases between. CDR3: CASRPGTPAQETQYF. The DNA of the CDR3 is TGTGCCAGCAGACCGGGGACTCCCGCCCAAGAGACCCAGTACTTC.

The V call is TRBV10-3, the J call TRBJ2-3; 10 nucleotides match TRBD1. V dropped 4 bases and J dropped 2; count of bases not matched to a gene: 3. In germline, CDR1 is ENHRY, CDR2 SYGVKD. The CDR3 sequence is 15 residues long. CDR3 nucleotide sequence: TGTGCCATCAGTGGGGGACAGGGGCCCACAGATACGCAGTATTTT. It is translated as CAISGGQGPTDTQYF.

Here the CDR3 reads CASSPAISGNTIYF. The CDR3 bases are TGTGCCAGCAGCCCCGCCATCTCTGGAAACACCATATATTTT. The chain employs TRBV5-6 and TRBJ1-3; D uncertain. The CDR3 loop spans 14 amino acids. Per germline, CDR1 SGHDT and CDR2 YYEEEE. The ends were cut back, 4 bases at V and 0 bases at J, with 8 bases in the middle.

The chain joins TRBV4-2 to TRBJ1-2; 7 bases agree with TRBD1. Trimming at V came to 1 base and at J to 0 bases, leaving 20 bases not matched to a gene. CDR1 is LGHNA and CDR2 is YNFKEQ in the germline V gene. The CDR3 has 21 residues. CDR3 nucleotides: TGTGCCAGCAGCCAAGTTCGGGGGACAGTAACAACCAAACCCACTAACTATGGCTACACCTTC. This codes for CASSQVRGTVTTKPTNYGYTF.

The rearrangement joins TRBV27 to TRBJ1-5, with 7 bases fitting TRBD1. Germline CDR1 MNHEY, CDR2 SMNVEV (reference sequence). The CDR3 has 15 amino acids. V lost 2 bases, J lost 4 bases, and 5 bases stayed unmatched. CDR3 in amino acids: CASSLGQGGNQPQHF. As DNA, the CDR3 is TGTGCCAGCAGTTTAGGTCAGGGGGGTAATCAGCCCCAGCATTTT.

This clone has more than one count but fewer than ten. The rearrangement links TRBV12-5 to TRBJ1-3; D may be TRBD1 (6 bases). From germline, CDR1 is LGHNT and CDR2 FRNRAP. V was clipped by 0 bases and J by 4 bases, with 10 bases between them. There are 15 residues in the CDR3. The CDR3 reads CASGLVTGAGNTIYF. CDR3 DNA: TGTGCTAGTGGTTTGGTAACGGGGGCCGGAAACACCATATATTTT.

V usage is TRBV19 and J usage is TRBJ2-7, with D perhaps TRBD1 or TRBD2 (7 bases each). V shed 4 bases and J shed 6 bases, with 16 bases lying between them. The CDR3 covers 14 residues. CDR1 is LNHDA, CDR2 SQIVND, per germline (reference sequence). CDR3 protein: CASSTGRGQAEQYF. The CDR3 coding sequence is TGTGCCAGTAGTACGGGGAGGGGGCAGGCCGAGCAGTACTTC.

This clone has only a few counts. The chain carries TRBV20-1 and TRBJ1-1; D not certain. V dropped 6 bases and J dropped 0 bases, with 5 bases sitting between them. The germline V gene encodes CDR1 DFQATT and CDR2 SNEGSKA (reference sequence). The length of the CDR3 is 11 residues. The CDR3 coding sequence is TGCAGTGCCCCGATGAACACTGAAGCTTTCTTT. Its protein is CSAPMNTEAFF.

The rearrangement uses TRBV6-4 and TRBJ2-6; 10 bases fit TRBD1. With V trimmed by 7 bases and J by 1 base, 4 bases remained unmatched. This CDR3 comprises 16 residues. Germline V gene lookup returns CDR1 MRHNA and CDR2 SNTAGT. DNA for the CDR3: TGTGCCAGCAAACCGGGACAGGGGTCTGGGGCCAACGTCCTGACTTTC. Its protein product is CASKPGQGSGANVLTF.

This clone has just a few counts. The rearrangement links TRBV19 to TRBJ1-1; D is unresolved. The V end was cut by 3 bases, the J end by 0 bases, with 8 bases between. Per the germline V gene, CDR1 is LNHDA and CDR2 is SQIVND (reference sequence). This CDR3 has 14 residues. CDR3 bases: TGTGCCAGTAGTATTTCGCAGTTGAACACTGAAGCTTTCTTT. Translated: CASSISQLNTEAFF.

The count of this clone is one. This chain connects TRBV4-2 to TRBJ1-2; 8 bases map to TRBD1. Trimming at V came to 0 bases and at J to 2 bases, leaving 5 bases not matched to a gene. Germline V gene sequence: CDR1 LGHNA, CDR2 YNFKEQ. This CDR3 contains 16 residues. CDR3 residues: CASSQDPGGANYGYTF. For the CDR3, the DNA is TGTGCCAGCAGCCAAGATCCAGGGGGCGCCAACTATGGCTACACCTTC.

The gene calls are TRBV25-1 and TRBJ1-1; D uncertain. Germline CDR1 reads MGHDK; CDR2 reads SYGVNS. The CDR3 has 15 amino acids. Trimming removed 2 bases at V and 1 base at J, with 11 bases between. This CDR3 is CASSELGSTNTEAFF. The CDR3 DNA follows: TGTGCCAGCAGTGAACTCGGCTCGACGAACACTGAAGCTTTCTTT.

The V and J genes are TRBV5-6 and TRBJ1-2, with a tentative D call TRBD1 (6 bases). CDR3 size: 13 residues. V gave up 3 bases and J gave up 4 bases, with 10 bases separating them. The germline CDR1 and CDR2 sequences are SGHDT and YYEEEE. The CDR3 protein is CASSWDMGYGYTF. The CDR3 nucleotides read TGTGCCAGCAGCTGGGACATGGGCTATGGCTACACCTTC.

This chain links TRBV6-1 with TRBJ1-3; D unclear. Germline CDR1 is MNHNS and CDR2 is SASEGT. CDR3 length equals 14 residues. Trimming removed 6 bases from V and 3 bases from J, with 12 bases in between. The CDR3 region is CASSRKGGGNTIYF. CDR3 sequence (DNA): TGTGCCAGCAGCCGTAAGGGCGGTGGAAACACCATATATTTT.

The V gene is TRBV7-9, the J gene TRBJ2-7, with D unclear. Germline-derived CDR1 and CDR2 are SEHNR and FQNEAQ (reference sequence). The CDR3 is made up of 12 amino acids. V was cut by 5 bases and J by 9 bases, with 14 bases left in between. The CDR3 nucleotides read TGTGCCAGCAGCCTTATTCGGTCGGGGCAGTACTTC. As protein: CASSLIRSGQYF.